Sequencing of this T cell receptor beta chain was carried out in a study of T cells in Graves' hyperthyroidism and ophthalmopathy. Germline lookup yields CDR1 MNHEY and CDR2 SMNVEV (reference sequence). The length of the CDR3 is 13 residues. V was cut by 1 base and J by 7 bases, with 10 bases left in between. By frequency in the sample, this clonotype is medium-sized. RNA transcripts yielded amplified TCR beta CDR3 regions. The primer set for the first-round RT-PCR of the TCR CDR3 was HTBI. TCRdb called the multiplex PCR reads again in MiXCR, with one record for every CDR3 protein. The data hold nearly 600,000 distinct CDR3 sequences, with approximately 15% observed a single time.

Sequenced sample: blood. This chain links TRBV27 with TRBJ1-2, with a possible D match to TRBD1 (6 bases). The TCR was taken from a woman aged 25-40 years with Graves' hyperthyroidism that later progressed to Graves' ophthalmopathy. DNA for the CDR3: TGTGCCAGCAGTTTATGGGGGGCGCGTGGCTACACCTTC. Translation: CASSLWGARGYTF.